This T cell receptor beta chain emerged from a study of cytomegalovirus exposure and HLA in healthy donors. Study results and limitations: Some TCR beta chains (around 160 of them) were listed as cytomegalovirus-associated.

Germline values: CDR1 MGHDK, CDR2 SYGVNS. CDR3 length: 14 residues. Trimming cost V 3 bases and J 0 bases, with 6 bases left between them. The protocol was immunoSEQ multiplex PCR, while the TCRdb copy is restricted to in-frame clones and leaves out a portion. The sample includes approximately 65,000 clones, roughly 95% of them seen just once. Notes on this clone: Antigen unknown.

The donors belonged to the approximately 120-subject validation cohort, separate from the 666-subject first cohort. The clonotype was recovered from a woman between 18 and 29 years old in good health and CMV-seropositive. The material sequenced was PBMCs. The V and J genes are TRBV25-1 and TRBJ1-5; D ambiguous. As DNA, the CDR3 is TGTGCCAGCAGTGACAGATATAGCAATCAGCCCCAGCATTTT. It is translated as CASSDRYSNQPQHF.